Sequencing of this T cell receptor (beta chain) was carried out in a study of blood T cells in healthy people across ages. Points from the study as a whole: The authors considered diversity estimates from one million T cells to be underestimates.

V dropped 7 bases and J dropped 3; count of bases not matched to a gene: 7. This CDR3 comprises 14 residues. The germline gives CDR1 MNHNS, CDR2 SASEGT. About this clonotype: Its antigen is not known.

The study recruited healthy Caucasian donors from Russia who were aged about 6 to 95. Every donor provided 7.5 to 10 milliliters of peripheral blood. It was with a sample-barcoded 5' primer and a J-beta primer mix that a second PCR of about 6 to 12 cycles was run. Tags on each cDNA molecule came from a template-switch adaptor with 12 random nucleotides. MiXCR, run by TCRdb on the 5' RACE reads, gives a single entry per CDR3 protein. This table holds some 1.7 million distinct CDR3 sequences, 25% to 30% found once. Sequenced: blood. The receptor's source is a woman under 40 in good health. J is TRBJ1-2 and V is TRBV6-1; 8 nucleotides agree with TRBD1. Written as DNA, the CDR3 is TGTGCCAGCAATCGACAGGGGACAGACTATGGCTACACCTTC. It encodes CASNRQGTDYGYTF.